This TCR beta chain was recorded in a study of identical twins. Per germline, CDR1 SGHRS and CDR2 YFSETQ. V was pared by 1 base and J by 3 bases, with 3 bases of the junction left unmatched. There are 14 residues in the CDR3. TCRdb reprocessed the 5' RACE reads with MiXCR, giving one entry per CDR3 protein. The repertoire holds fewer than 900,000 distinct CDR3 sequences, with approximately 22% as singletons. This clonotype was recorded a few times. These sequences were also reported in another study, on T cells expressing NK-cell markers. That work contributes: The study found dominant NKG2C+ clonotypes at about 1.0-7.0% of CD8+ T cells in 5 or 6 donors.

V gene TRBV5-1 combines with J gene TRBJ2-5; 7 bases line up with TRBD2. Sequences were obtained from PBMCs. This receptor was taken from a woman under 30 in good health. The CDR3, as DNA: TGCGCCAGCAGCTTGACTAGCGAAAAAGAGACCCAGTACTTC. The encoded protein is CASSLTSEKETQYF.